This is a list of T cell receptor beta chains from one sample in a study of multiple sclerosis patients with progressive multifocal leukoencephalopathy. The table came from immunoSEQ multiplex PCR; TCRdb's copy has only in-frame clones and leaves some out. The repertoire holds tens of thousands of clones, with over 85% as singletons. Sequenced material: PBMCs, taken from a patient treated with natalizumab. These receptors originate from a human donor with multiple sclerosis. Each CDR3 is given with its conserved first and last residue. A D gene is named only where the DNA matches it firmly. Not every row has a clone size; where given, it reads once, few, many or a size class.

j_call,clone_size,v_call,d_call,cdr3_nt,cdr3_aa
TRBJ1-2,.,TRBV7-2,.,TGTGCCAGCAGCGTCGACAGAGGCTACACCTTC,CASSVDRGYTF
TRBJ2-3,.,TRBV27,TRBD1,TGTGCCAGCAGTTTGGGGGACAGGCCCAGCACAGATACGCAGTATTTT,CASSLGDRPSTDTQYF
TRBJ2-7,.,TRBV25-1,.,TGTGCCAGCAGTGCCACTCGAGAGCAGTACTTC,CASSATREQYF
TRBJ1-1,.,TRBV10-3,.,TGTGCCATCAGTGAGTCAGGTTTAAACACTGAAGCTTTCTTT,CAISESGLNTEAFF
TRBJ2-7,few,TRBV19,TRBD2,TGTGCCAGTAGGGGAAGCGGGAGCCCTCTTTACGAGCAGTACTTC,CASRGSGSPLYEQYF
TRBJ2-7,.,TRBV5-1,.,TGCGCCAGCAGCTCGCAAGACTACGAGCAGTACTTC,CASSSQDYEQYF
TRBJ2-7,.,TRBV7-2,.,TGTGCCAGCAGCTTAGTTCAGCGGTACGAGCAGTACTTC,CASSLVQRYEQYF
TRBJ2-3,.,TRBV11-2,.,TGTGCCAGCAGCATCTACAGTACCGCAGATACGCAGTATTTT,CASSIYSTADTQYF
TRBJ2-1,.,TRBV6-5,TRBD1,TGTGCCACCGGAAGGACAGGGACTAATGAGCAGTTCTTC,CATGRTGTNEQFF
TRBJ2-1,.,TRBV4-3,.,TGCGCCAGCAGCCCCGGGGGGCGCAATGAGCAGTTCTTC,CASSPGGRNEQFF
TRBJ1-1,few,TRBV7-2,.,TGTGCCAGCAGCCGGGGAGGGGGGGCCGCTTTCTTT,CASSRGGGAAFF
TRBJ2-4,.,TRBV4-1,.,TGCGCCAGCAGCCAAGATCCCGGGGAATCGAGGGCCAAAAACATTCAGTACTTC,CASSQDPGESRAKNIQYF
TRBJ1-1,.,TRBV29-1,TRBD1,TGCAGCGTAGTGACAGGGGGCGGGAACACTGAAGCTTTCTTT,CSVVTGGGNTEAFF
TRBJ1-2,.,TRBV6-1,.,TGTGCCACCGCCGGACAGAGCTATGGCTACACCTTC,CATAGQSYGYTF
TRBJ1-5,.,TRBV2,.,TGTGCCAGCAGTGGCCCCGATGGGAATCAGCCCCAGCATTTT,CASSGPDGNQPQHF
TRBJ1-5,.,TRBV7-8,.,TGTGCCAGCAGCCCGCGGAGGGAGGTCAATCAGCCCCAGCATTTT,CASSPRREVNQPQHF
TRBJ1-4,.,TRBV5-6,.,TGTGCCAGCAGCTTTGCAACTAATGAAAAACTGTTTTTT,CASSFATNEKLFF
TRBJ2-3,.,TRBV7-2,TRBD2,TGTGCCAGCAGCTGGTATAGCGGGAGGGCAGATACGCAGTATTTT,CASSWYSGRADTQYF
TRBJ1-1,.,TRBV19,.,TGTGCCAGTAGCTACCGGGACGGGAACACTGAAGCTTTCTTT,CASSYRDGNTEAFF
TRBJ1-6,.,TRBV6-1,TRBD1,TGTGCCAGCACGGGGACAGTAAATTCACCCCTCCACTTT,CASTGTVNSPLHF
TRBJ2-6,.,TRBV25-1,.,TGTGCCAGCAGTGAACCCCGGATCTCTGGGGCCAACGTCCTGACTTTC,CASSEPRISGANVLTF
TRBJ2-1,once,TRBV30,.,TGTGCCTGGAAATGGCGGGTAGAAGCCTACAATGAGCAGTTCTTC,CAWKWRVEAYNEQFF
TRBJ2-7,.,TRBV4-3,.,TGCGCCAGCAGCCAAGATCAGCGGGCACCGGAAGGGGAGCAGTACTTC,CASSQDQRAPEGEQYF
TRBJ1-1,.,TRBV27,.,TGTGCCACCGCTCCGGGGGTGAACACTGAAGCTTTCTTT,CATAPGVNTEAFF
TRBJ2-6,.,TRBV30,.,TGTGCCTGGAGTGTAATGGGGACTGGGGCCAACGTCCTGACTTTC,CAWSVMGTGANVLTF
TRBJ2-5,.,TRBV27,.,TGTGCCAGCAGTTTATTCCGACGGACCGGGGCCCAAGAGACCCAGTACTTC,CASSLFRRTGAQETQYF
TRBJ1-1,few,TRBV27,.,TGTGCCAGCAGTGCCCCAGGGCTCGAAGCTTTCTTT,CASSAPGLEAFF
TRBJ2-5,.,TRBV5-4,TRBD1,TGTGCCAGCAGCTGGGACAGGGGAGGAGAGACCCAGTACTTC,CASSWDRGGETQYF
TRBJ1-4,.,TRBV7-2,TRBD1,TGTGCCAGCAGCCCCGACAGGGGTGAAAAACTGTTTTTT,CASSPDRGEKLFF
TRBJ2-5,.,TRBV28,.,TGTGCCAGCAGTTTATACTTCGGACCCAGGCAAGAGACCCAGTACTTC,CASSLYFGPRQETQYF
TRBJ1-3,.,TRBV7-2,.,TGTGCCAGCAGCCTACAGGTTGACTCTGGAAACACCATATATTTT,CASSLQVDSGNTIYF
TRBJ1-5,.,TRBV28,.,TGTGCCAGCAGCCCGGGACTTTATGATCAGCCCCAGCATTTT,CASSPGLYDQPQHF
TRBJ1-2,.,TRBV6-5,.,TGTGCCAGCAGTTCAGACCGGGCCCCCTATGGCTACACCTTC,CASSSDRAPYGYTF
TRBJ2-4,.,TRBV27,.,TGTGCCAGCAGTTCAACAGGTTTTGGGGGAAACATTCAGTACTTC,CASSSTGFGGNIQYF
TRBJ2-7,.,TRBV30,TRBD1,TGTGCCTGGAGTGAGGACAGGGGAAGCGAGCAGTACTTC,CAWSEDRGSEQYF
TRBJ2-3,once,TRBV6-1,TRBD2,TGTGCCAGCAGTGAAGGTATGGTAGCGGGAGGCCCGGCGGATACGCAGTATTTT,CASSEGMVAGGPADTQYF
TRBJ2-1,.,TRBV11-3,.,TGTGCCAGCAGCCCTGACTACCCTATAGCATACGATGAGCAGTTCTTC,CASSPDYPIAYDEQFF
TRBJ2-7,.,TRBV11-2,.,TGTGCCAGCAGCTTAGGGGCAGGAGAAACCTACGAGCAGTACTTC,CASSLGAGETYEQYF
TRBJ1-1,.,TRBV30,TRBD1,TGTGCCTGGATTCGGACAGGGGGGAACACTGAAGCTTTCTTT,CAWIRTGGNTEAFF
TRBJ2-5,.,TRBV29-1,TRBD2,TGCAGCTACATAAGAAGCGGGAGTGAGACCCAGTACTTC,CSYIRSGSETQYF
TRBJ2-6,.,TRBV10-3,TRBD1,TGTGCCATCAGTGAGCCGAGACAGGGCCTCTCTGGGGCCAACGTCCTGACTTTC,CAISEPRQGLSGANVLTF
TRBJ2-7,.,TRBV7-2,TRBD2,TGTGCCAGCAGCCAAGGACTAGCGGTCCTCTCCTACGAGCAGTACTTC,CASSQGLAVLSYEQYF
TRBJ2-5,.,TRBV6-6,TRBD2,TGTGCCAGCAGTGGACTAGCGGGAGCTTCGGAGACCCAGTACTTC,CASSGLAGASETQYF
TRBJ2-7,few,TRBV28,.,TGTGCCAGCAGGGAGGGGGGGAGGACAGCCTACGAGCAGTACTTC,CASREGGRTAYEQYF
TRBJ1-5,.,TRBV6-5,.,TGTGCCAGCAGTTACTCAGCTACTAGCAATCAGCCCCAGCATTTT,CASSYSATSNQPQHF
TRBJ1-5,once,TRBV9,.,TGTGCCAGCAGCGTAGCTCAGAATCAGCCCCAGCATTTT,CASSVAQNQPQHF
TRBJ1-5,.,TRBV7-9,.,TGTGCCAGCAGCGCCACTCAGGCCACGAATCAGCCCCAGCATTTT,CASSATQATNQPQHF
TRBJ1-1,.,TRBV25-1,.,TGTGCCAGCAGTGTGCAAGGGAACACTGAAGCTTTCTTT,CASSVQGNTEAFF
TRBJ1-1,.,TRBV30,.,TGTGCCTGGAGTTTGGTGGCTGAAGCTTTCTTT,CAWSLVAEAFF
TRBJ2-7,.,TRBV5-1,.,TGCGCCAGCAGCCGCGCCGGATCATCTGGGACCCACGAGCAGTACTTC,CASSRAGSSGTHEQYF
TRBJ2-1,.,TRBV5-1,.,TGCGCCAGCAGCCGACCCCCAGGGGCTGATTATGAGCAGTTCTTC,CASSRPPGADYEQFF
TRBJ1-1,few,TRBV18,.,TGTGCCAGCTCACTAGCAGCGGAACGGGGAGCTTTCTTT,CASSLAAERGAFF
TRBJ2-2,.,TRBV2,.,TGTGCCAGCGGTTGGGACATGAACACCGGGGAGCTGTTTTTT,CASGWDMNTGELFF
TRBJ2-5,.,TRBV5-4,.,TGTGCCAGCAGCTTGATAGTCCAAGAGACCCAGTACTTC,CASSLIVQETQYF
TRBJ2-7,.,TRBV9,TRBD1,TGTGCCAGCAGCCCGAGACAGGGGGTCTACGAGCAGTACTTC,CASSPRQGVYEQYF